These 26 T cell receptor beta chains originate from one sample sequenced in a study of shared clonotypes between healthy human individuals. The repertoire was sequenced with immunoSEQ multiplex PCR; TCRdb's copy has only in-frame clones and lacks some. In the table there are about a million clones, approximately 75% of which are singletons. Specimen: memory CD4+ T cells from PBMCs. Subset meaning: CD45RA-negative fraction. All receptors come from a man younger than 35 in good health. Some clones in this sample may be carry-over from other donors' samples.

This sequence joins TRBV25-1 and TRBJ1-2, with D unresolved. CDR1 is MGHDK and CDR2 is SYGVNS in the germline V gene. Trimming took off 4 bases at V and 4 bases at J, with 10 bases between the two ends. The CDR3 extends over 13 amino acids. CDR3 DNA sequence: TGTGCCAGCAGTGGGAGAGGAATCTATGGCTACACCTTC. It encodes CASSGRGIYGYTF.

The rearrangement links TRBV5-6 to TRBJ2-2; weak D call: TRBD1 (6 bases). This CDR3 is 17 amino acids long. V was shortened by 3 bases and J by 6 bases, with 21 bases between the two germline ends. Per the germline V gene, CDR1 is SGHDT and CDR2 is YYEEEE. The CDR3 protein is CASSWAPTGKGAGELFF. In nucleotides, the CDR3 is TGTGCCAGCAGCTGGGCCCCAACAGGGAAAGGCGCCGGGGAGCTGTTTTTT.

This sequence joins TRBV28 and TRBJ1-1, with TRBD1 as a possible D gene (5 bases). Trimming stripped 7 bases from V and 7 bases from J, with 22 bases between. This CDR3 spans 15 amino acids. Germline CDR1 is MDHEN and CDR2 is SYDVKM. Written as DNA, the CDR3 is TGTGCCAGCACCTGGGCAGGGTCTGGCTCGGATGAAGCTTTCTTT. Protein: CASTWAGSGSDEAFF.

This chain uses TRBV11-3 with TRBJ2-7; TRBD2 matches at 9 bases. Germline trimming cut 0 bases from V and 6 bases from J; bases unmatched to any gene: 0. CDR3 size: 13 residues. CDR1 SGHNT and CDR2 YENEEA come from the germline V gene. The CDR3 spells CASSLELAGEQYF. The CDR3, as DNA: TGTGCCAGCAGCTTAGAACTAGCGGGCGAGCAGTACTTC.

The chain uses TRBV18 and TRBJ1-1, with a possible D match to TRBD1 (5 bases). Germline lookup yields CDR1 KGHSH and CDR2 LQKENI. Deletions cut 6 bases from V and 11 bases from J, with 22 bases between. The CDR3 has 14 residues. The DNA for the CDR3 is TGTGCCAGCTCCTCAGGTGGTAGGGACCCTTCTGCTTTCTTT. It encodes CASSSGGRDPSAFF. Together with reference TRBV18 and TRBJ1-1, the CDR3 gives the full variable domain: NAGVMQNPRHLVRRRGQEARLRCSPMKGHSHVYWYRQLPEEGLKFMVYLQKENIIDESGMPKERFSAEFPKEGPSILRIQQVVRGDSAAYFCASSSGGRDPSAFFGQGTRLTVV.

The V and J genes are TRBV7-2 and TRBJ2-3; TRBD2 matches at 7 bases. The CDR3 contains 15 residues. V lost 5 bases, J lost 0 bases, and 5 bases stayed unmatched. From germline, CDR1 is SGHTA and CDR2 FQGNSA. The CDR3: CASSASGASTDTQYF. The CDR3 coding sequence is TGTGCCAGCAGCGCTAGCGGAGCTAGCACAGATACGCAGTATTTT.

The gene calls are TRBV5-1 and TRBJ1-4; TRBD1 is a possible D gene (5 bases). The CDR3 extends over 16 amino acids. Trimming left V 3 bases short and J 7 bases short, with 19 bases between. Germline V gives CDR1 SGHRS, CDR2 YFSETQ. The DNA of the CDR3 is TGCGCCAGCAGCTCAAATGGAGCAGGGAAGGGTGAAAAACTGTTTTTT. Translation: CASSSNGAGKGEKLFF.

The rearrangement links TRBV9 to TRBJ1-1; D remains unclear. The CDR3 totals 15 residues. Per the germline V gene, CDR1 is SGDLS and CDR2 is YYNGEE. Between the trimmed V and J ends, which lost 0 bases and 1 base, there was a span of 10 bases. CDR3 residues: CASSVAPWGNTEAFF. CDR3 in DNA: TGTGCCAGCAGCGTAGCCCCCTGGGGGAACACTGAAGCTTTCTTT.

The rearrangement links TRBV7-2 to TRBJ2-2; D ambiguous. The V and J ends lost 5 bases and 3 bases respectively, with 4 bases between them. There are 12 residues in the CDR3. Germline V gene sequence: CDR1 SGHTA, CDR2 FQGNSA. The CDR3 is CASSMDTGELFF. In nucleotides, the CDR3 is TGTGCCAGCAGCATGGACACCGGGGAGCTGTTTTTT.

This chain uses TRBV28 with TRBJ1-2; 7 bases are shared with TRBD1. CDR1 MDHEN and CDR2 SYDVKM come from the germline V gene. V shed 5 bases, J shed 7 bases, and the junction held 4 bases outside the gene matches. This CDR3 comprises 12 residues. Written as DNA, the CDR3 is TGTGCCAGCAGTACAGGGGAGAGTGGCTACACCTTC. This codes for CASSTGESGYTF.

Details on this clone: This may arise from a read error, as a much more abundant clone is one base away. J is TRBJ2-2 and V is TRBV11-2; the D is unclear. Germline loops: CDR1 SGHAT, CDR2 FQNNGV. CDR3 length: 14 residues. Trimming removed 2 bases from V and 1 base from J, with 5 bases in between. The CDR3: CASSLLQNTGELFF. The CDR3 DNA follows: TGTGCCAGCAGCTTACTTCAGAACACCGGGGAGCTGTTTTTT. The entire variable domain, with the rest obtained from reference TRBV11-2 and TRBJ2-2, is as follows: EAGVAQSPRYKIIEKRQSVAFWCNPISGHATLYWYQQILGQGPKLLIQFQNNGVVDDSQLPKDRFSAERLKGVDSTLKIQPAKLEDSAVYLCASSLLQNTGELFFGEGSRLTVL.

The rearrangement links TRBV18 to TRBJ1-4; D remains ambiguous. This CDR3 comprises 15 residues. The germline V gene encodes CDR1 KGHSH and CDR2 LQKENI. With 3 bases removed from V and 8 bases from J, the gap between germline ends came to 16 bases. The CDR3 loop reads CASSPILSGGEKLFF. The CDR3 nucleotides are TGTGCCAGCTCACCTATTTTAAGTGGAGGCGAAAAACTGTTTTTT. Variable domain in full (rest from reference TRBV18 and TRBJ1-4): NAGVMQNPRHLVRRRGQEARLRCSPMKGHSHVYWYRQLPEEGLKFMVYLQKENIIDESGMPKERFSAEFPKEGPSILRIQQVVRGDSAAYFCASSPILSGGEKLFFGSGTQLSVL.

The chain recombines TRBV5-1 with TRBJ2-5; TRBD1 agrees at 9 bases. The CDR3 loop spans 15 amino acids. The junction had 9 bases not matched to a gene; V was cut back by 4 bases and J by 5 bases. The germline V gene has CDR1 SGHRS and CDR2 YFSETQ. The CDR3 nucleotides are TGCGCCAGCAGCGATCCGGGACAGGGATGGGAGACCCAGTACTTC. Protein: CASSDPGQGWETQYF.

The rearrangement links TRBV27 to TRBJ2-7, with a possible D match to TRBD2 (6 bases). In germline, CDR1 is MNHEY, CDR2 SMNVEV (reference sequence). The CDR3 covers 13 residues. The germline V and J ends were trimmed by 6 bases and 3 bases, with 12 bases remaining between them. The CDR3 nucleotides read TGTGCCAGCAGACGGGGAGGTGTCTACGAGCAGTACTTC. It encodes CASRRGGVYEQYF.

The rearrangement uses TRBV28 and TRBJ2-3; 8 positions match TRBD1. The CDR3 totals 14 residues. CDR1 and CDR2 from the germline V gene are MDHEN and SYDVKM. V gave up 6 bases and J gave up 3 bases; unmatched junction bases: 5. The CDR3 DNA reads TGTGCCAGCAGCTTGCGGACAGGGACAGATACGCAGTATTTT. It is translated as CASSLRTGTDTQYF.

V and J are TRBV4-2 and TRBJ2-3; 7 bases map to TRBD2. CDR1 and CDR2 (germline): LGHNA, YNFKEQ. This CDR3 is built from 16 residues. Losses at the gene ends were 1 base for V and 0 bases for J; bases not matched to a gene: 4. The CDR3 region is CASSQGGSGSTDTQYF. DNA for the CDR3: TGTGCCAGCAGCCAAGGGGGTAGCGGGAGCACAGATACGCAGTATTTT.

This sequence joins TRBV11-1 and TRBJ2-7, with 7 bases identical to TRBD2. The J segment lost 4 bases and the V segment lost 0 bases, leaving 3 bases of the junction unmatched. Germline-derived CDR1 and CDR2 are SGHAT and FQDESV (reference sequence). This CDR3 is 14 amino acids long. The CDR3 DNA follows: TGTGCCAGCAGCTTAGCGGGAGGGCCTTACGAGCAGTACTTC. Translating it yields CASSLAGGPYEQYF.

The chain's CDR3 is CASSPQQVGNTGELFF. DNA of the CDR3: TGTGCCAGCTCACCGCAGCAGGTTGGGAACACCGGGGAGCTGTTTTTT. The chain is built from TRBV18 and TRBJ2-2; no firm D call. This CDR3 region has 16 residues. Trimming shortened V by 3 bases and J by 1 base, and 12 bases separated the two germline ends. Germline-derived CDR1 and CDR2 are KGHSH and LQKENI.

The rearrangement uses TRBV28 and TRBJ1-2; D remains unclear. The CDR3 spans 12 residues. CDR1 is MDHEN, CDR2 SYDVKM, per germline. V lost 2 bases and J 7 bases, leaving 8 bases between the germline ends. CDR3 coding DNA: TGTGCCAGCAGTTTAAGGGTCCGTGGCTACACCTTC. This translates into CASSLRVRGYTF.

The J gene is TRBJ2-7, the V gene TRBV6-4; 14 bases agree with TRBD2. The germline V gene encodes CDR1 MRHNA and CDR2 SNTAGT. This CDR3 region has 19 residues. The J segment lost 3 bases and the V segment lost 7 bases, leaving 17 bases of the junction unmatched. CDR3 loop: CASTEFRWTSGRRCYEQYF. DNA for the CDR3: TGTGCCAGCACTGAATTCCGGTGGACTAGCGGGAGGCGATGCTACGAGCAGTACTTC.

A few counts support this clone. The chain combines TRBV28 with TRBJ2-7; 7 bases are a match to TRBD1. The germline V gene has CDR1 MDHEN and CDR2 SYDVKM. V lost 5 bases and J lost 4; bases outside the gene matches: 11. CDR3 length equals 15 residues. CDR3 sequence reads: CASSPLRDRAYEQYF. In nucleotides, the CDR3 is TGTGCCAGCAGTCCTCTAAGGGACAGAGCTTACGAGCAGTACTTC. Filled out from reference TRBV28 and TRBJ2-7, the complete variable domain reads DVKVTQSSRYLVKRTGEKVFLECVQDMDHENMFWYRQDPGLGLRLIYFSYDVKMKEKGDIPEGYSVSREKKERFSLILESASTNQTSMYLCASSPLRDRAYEQYFGPGTRLTVT.

As to this clone: Other DNA sequences in the sample encode the same CDR3. The J gene is TRBJ1-1, the V gene TRBV20-1; tentative D call: TRBD1 (6 bases). Trimming removed 7 bases at V and 3 bases at J, with 9 bases between. There are 11 residues in the CDR3. Germline V gene lookup returns CDR1 DFQATT and CDR2 SNEGSKA (reference sequence). The CDR3 region has the DNA TGCAGTGTACAGGGAGACACTGAAGCTTTCTTT. This gives the protein CSVQGDTEAFF.

CDR3 sequence reads: CASSSTDVLGNTIYF. DNA for the CDR3: TGTGCCAGCAGTTCGACGGACGTGTTAGGAAACACCATATATTTT. The chain uses TRBV6-6 and TRBJ1-3, with unresolved D. V lost 4 bases and J lost 4, with 14 bases in between. Germline V gene data show CDR1 as MNHNY and CDR2 as SVGAGI (reference sequence). The CDR3 contains 15 residues.

This chain connects TRBV10-3 to TRBJ2-7, with D possibly being TRBD2 (7 bases). In germline, CDR1 is ENHRY, CDR2 SYGVKD. V gave up 9 bases and J gave up 3 bases, with 15 bases separating them. The CDR3 loop spans 13 amino acids. CDR3 in amino acids: CAIGGGRDYEQYF. CDR3 sequence (DNA): TGTGCCATTGGGGGCGGGAGAGACTACGAGCAGTACTTC.

Of note for this clone: This same CDR3 is encoded by further DNA sequences in the sample. The genes are TRBV28 and TRBJ2-1; tentative D call: TRBD2 (6 bases). Germline CDR1 and CDR2: MDHEN and SYDVKM. Trimming cost V 2 bases and J 1 base, with 6 bases left between them. CDR3 length equals 14 residues. CDR3 bases: TGTGCCAGCAGTTTACGGGGGTCCTACAATGAGCAGTTCTTC. Amino acid sequence: CASSLRGSYNEQFF.

The gene calls are TRBV18 and TRBJ2-3; 10 nucleotides align to TRBD2. CDR1 KGHSH and CDR2 LQKENI come from the germline V gene. The CDR3 extends over 16 amino acids. J lost 4 bases, V lost 1 base, and 5 bases had no gene match. CDR3 protein: CASSPRGLAIADTQYF. The DNA for the CDR3 is TGTGCCAGCTCACCACGGGGACTAGCGATAGCAGATACGCAGTATTTT.